The source of this TCR beta chain is a study of T cell changes during pregnancy in multiple sclerosis. Produced via immunoSEQ multiplex PCR; TCRdb's table is partial and in-frame only. The sample includes about 58,000 clones, 93% of them seen just once. This clone was recorded a few times. The V end lost 6 bases, the J end lost 6 bases, and 5 bases lay between the germline ends. Germline loops: CDR1 MNHNS, CDR2 SASEGT. The CDR3 length is 10 residues. The source material was CD8+ T cells from peripheral blood mononuclear cells, sampled in the second trimester of pregnancy. The receptor's source is a female donor with multiple sclerosis, enrolled in a pregnancy study. The chain joins TRBV6-1 to TRBJ1-1; no definite D call. The CDR3 sequence is CASRGAEAFF. CDR3 DNA sequence: TGTGCCAGCAGGGGCGCTGAAGCTTTCTTT.